A selection of T cell receptor beta chains follows, all from one sample in a study of blood T cell repertoires in COVID-19. TCRdb keeps only in-frame clones here, not all; method: immunoSEQ multiplex PCR. The data hold 200,000 to 250,000 clones, with 70% to 85% observed a single time. Source material: peripheral blood. These receptors were obtained from a woman at least 80 years old with active or convalescent COVID-19. The CDR3 runs from the conserved cysteine through the conserved F or W. Fields, in order: V gene, clone size, D gene, J gene, CDR3 DNA, CDR3 protein. The D gene is left open where the match is weak. Not all rows give a size; the values are once, few, many and, for expanded clones, a class.

TRBV19,NA,NA,TRBJ1-5,TGTGCCAGTACTCCGGGGAGAGGCACTTTGGGGGGTAATAGCAATCAGCCCCAGCATTTT,CASTPGRGTLGGNSNQPQHF
TRBV2,NA,NA,TRBJ2-5,TGTGCCAGCAGCGGGAACGTTAGAGGGGGAGCAGAGACCCAGTACTTC,CASSGNVRGGAETQYF
TRBV12-3/TRBV12-4,once,NA,TRBJ1-3,TGTGCCAGCAGTTTAGCCTACGGGGACACCATATATTTT,CASSLAYGDTIYF
TRBV18,NA,TRBD1,TRBJ2-7,TGTGCCAGCTCACTTCCGGGACAGATACCCTACGAGCAGTACTTC,CASSLPGQIPYEQYF
TRBV9,once,NA,TRBJ1-2,TGTGCCAGCAGCGTAGACCCAGGGTCCGACTATGGCTACACCTTC,CASSVDPGSDYGYTF
TRBV25-1,NA,TRBD1,TRBJ1-5,TGTGCCAGCAGTGTGGGACAGGCCCTTCAGCCCCAGCATTTT,CASSVGQALQPQHF
TRBV29-1,NA,NA,TRBJ2-7,TGCAGCGTTGAGGGCAGAGCCTACGAGCAGTACTTC,CSVEGRAYEQYF
TRBV27,NA,NA,TRBJ2-5,TGTGCCAGCAGTTTGGGGTTGACTAGAGAAGAGACCCAGTACTTC,CASSLGLTREETQYF
TRBV30,few,NA,TRBJ1-1,TGTGCCGGAATCCGAGGTCCCACTGAAGCTTTCTTT,CAGIRGPTEAFF
TRBV3-1/TRBV3-2,NA,TRBD2,TRBJ2-5,TGTGCCAGCAGCAAACGAAACCCGGGACTAGCGGGAGGCAAGGGGGAGACCCAGTACTTC,CASSKRNPGLAGGKGETQYF
TRBV19,NA,TRBD2,TRBJ2-1,TGTGCCAGTAACAGACTAGCGGCGCCCAACTACAATGAGCAGTTCTTC,CASNRLAAPNYNEQFF
TRBV5-1,NA,NA,TRBJ2-1,TGCGCCAGCAGCTTGAGGCAGGGTAGCTATGAGCAGTTCTTC,CASSLRQGSYEQFF
TRBV3-1/TRBV3-2,NA,NA,TRBJ1-2,TGTGCCAGCAGCCATAACAGCTTTAAGTATGGCTACACCTTC,CASSHNSFKYGYTF
TRBV9,NA,TRBD1,TRBJ2-2,TGTGCCAGCAGCGTAGCTTCAGGGGGAAACACCGGGGAGCTGTTTTTT,CASSVASGGNTGELFF
TRBV28,few,NA,TRBJ1-4,TGTGCCAGCAGTCGCAGGGGTTCTAATGAAAAACTGTTTTTT,CASSRRGSNEKLFF
TRBV7-2,NA,NA,TRBJ2-5,TGTGCCAGCAGCTTAGTCAACAGGGGAGGGACCCAGTACTTC,CASSLVNRGGTQYF
TRBV19,NA,TRBD1,TRBJ1-6,TGTGCCAGTCGCCCTGGGACAGCTCTTTCACCCCTCCACTTT,CASRPGTALSPLHF
TRBV7-2,few,TRBD1,TRBJ2-7,TGTGCCAGCAGCTGGGGACAGCTCTACGAGCAGTACTTC,CASSWGQLYEQYF
TRBV28,NA,NA,TRBJ1-2,TGTGCCAGCAGTGACGGCGGCCGGTCACTTGGTTATGGCTACACCTTC,CASSDGGRSLGYGYTF
TRBV3-1/TRBV3-2,once,TRBD1,TRBJ1-1,TGTGCCAGCAGGTTCCTGGGGCAGGGGGGCTACACTGAAGCTTTCTTT,CASRFLGQGGYTEAFF
TRBV9,NA,NA,TRBJ1-4,TGTGCCAGCAGCGACGGGAGGGGTAATGAAAAACTGTTTTTT,CASSDGRGNEKLFF
TRBV28,NA,NA,TRBJ1-5,TGTGCCAGCAGTTTCCAGAACAATCAGCCCCAGCATTTT,CASSFQNNQPQHF
TRBV28,NA,TRBD1,TRBJ1-4,TGTGCCAGCAGTTTCGCCGGGACAGGGTTCGTACGGGGCGAATTT,CASSFAGTGFVRGEF
TRBV27,NA,NA,TRBJ1-1,TGTGCCAGCAGTTTATCTCTTCAGGAAGGACTAAACACTGAAGCTTTCTTT,CASSLSLQEGLNTEAFF
TRBV2,NA,NA,TRBJ2-7,TGTGCCAGCAGGATGACACTCTCTTACGAGCAGTACTTC,CASRMTLSYEQYF
TRBV2,NA,TRBD2,TRBJ2-7,TGTGCCAGCAGTGGGGGACTAGCTTTATATGGGGAGCAGTACTTC,CASSGGLALYGEQYF
TRBV3-1/TRBV3-2,NA,NA,TRBJ1-2,TGTGCCAGCAGCCAAGATCGGACAGCGACTTATGGCTACACCTTC,CASSQDRTATYGYTF
TRBV7-8,NA,TRBD1,TRBJ2-1,TGTGCCAGCAGCTTAGTAGCAGGGGGAATCTACAATGAGCAGTTCTTC,CASSLVAGGIYNEQFF
TRBV5-6,NA,NA,TRBJ2-1,TGTGCCAGCAGACATTACAGGGATACTTCCTACAATGAGCAGTTCTTC,CASRHYRDTSYNEQFF
TRBV29-1,NA,TRBD1,TRBJ2-1,TGCAGCGTTGGACAGGGGGCAGATGAGCAGTTCTTC,CSVGQGADEQFF
TRBV27,NA,TRBD2,TRBJ2-3,TGTGCCAGCAGTTTTTGGTCAGCGGGAGGAACAGATACGCAGTATTTT,CASSFWSAGGTDTQYF
TRBV15,NA,TRBD2,TRBJ2-5,TGTGCCACCAGCAGACGAAGCGGGACCCAAGAGACCCAGTACTTC,CATSRRSGTQETQYF
TRBV5-1,NA,TRBD1,TRBJ1-2,TGCGCCAGCAGCTCCGACAGGGCGGGCTATGGCTACACCTTC,CASSSDRAGYGYTF
TRBV30,NA,TRBD1,TRBJ2-6,TGTGCCTGGAACCTACAGGGGGTTGGGGCCAACGTCCTGACTTTC,CAWNLQGVGANVLTF
TRBV30,few,TRBD1,TRBJ2-1,TGTGCCTGGACCCTACAGGGGGCATCGACGGATGAGCAGTTCTTC,CAWTLQGASTDEQFF
TRBV30,NA,TRBD1,TRBJ2-7,TGTGCCTGGAGTCTGACGACAGGGCCATACGAGCAGTACTTC,CAWSLTTGPYEQYF
TRBV7-2,once,TRBD1,TRBJ2-1,TGTGCCAGCAGCCCGAGGACAGGGGTTAATGAGCAGTTCTTC,CASSPRTGVNEQFF
TRBV19,NA,NA,TRBJ1-2,TGTGCCAGTAGACGGGTCGACGGCTATGGCTACACCTTC,CASRRVDGYGYTF
TRBV10-3,few,TRBD2,TRBJ2-7,TGTGCCATCAGTGACCAGCTAGCGGCCCGCTACGAGCAGTACTTC,CAISDQLAARYEQYF
TRBV11-2,NA,NA,TRBJ2-7,TGTGCCAGCATCAAACAGGGATACGAGCAGTACTTC,CASIKQGYEQYF
TRBV11-2,NA,TRBD1,TRBJ1-4,TGTGCCAGCAGCCGCGATGGGACAGTGGGGGGAAAACTGTTTTTT,CASSRDGTVGGKLFF
TRBV10-3,NA,TRBD2,TRBJ2-3,TGTGCCATCAGCGGCAGAGTAGCGGGAGGGAGCACAGATACGCAGTATTTT,CAISGRVAGGSTDTQYF
TRBV28,once,NA,TRBJ1-3,TGTGCCAGCAGTTTATCCGTGTCTGGAAACACCATATATTTT,CASSLSVSGNTIYF
TRBV9,NA,NA,TRBJ1-2,TGTGCCAGCAGCGTGGAGGTAAACTATGGCTACACCTTC,CASSVEVNYGYTF
TRBV6-5,NA,TRBD2,TRBJ2-2,TGTGCCAGCGTACAGCGGGGGGCAAGCGGGGAGCTGTTTTTT,CASVQRGASGELFF
TRBV28,NA,NA,TRBJ1-1,TGTGCCAGCAGTTTACGAGGCAGGGTACGGGCTTTCTTT,CASSLRGRVRAFF
TRBV6-5,NA,TRBD1,TRBJ1-5,TGTGCCAGCAGTTCCAGGACAGGGGTAAGCAATCAGCCCCAGCATTTT,CASSSRTGVSNQPQHF